This T cell receptor (beta chain) was found in a study of blood T cell repertoires in COVID-19. Study in general: From T cells, B-cell-depleted T cells, or PBMCs came the material, which was cDNA or gDNA.

Method: immunoSEQ multiplex PCR; TCRdb's copy keeps in-frame clones and lacks some. The sample holds tens of thousands of clones, about nine tenths seen once. The CDR3 extends over 11 amino acids. V gave up 10 bases and J gave up 1 base, with 7 bases separating them. Per germline, CDR1 MDHEN and CDR2 SYDVKM. The rearrangement joins TRBV28 to TRBJ1-1; D remains unclear. Sequenced: peripheral blood. This receptor was obtained from a man aged 55 to 70 with active or convalescent COVID-19. This chain's CDR3 is CATHTNTEAFF. Here the CDR3 DNA reads TGTGCCACGCACACGAACACTGAAGCTTTCTTT.